A selection of T cell receptor beta chains follows, all from one sample in a study of OX40 agonist ivuxolimab in advanced cancers. Generated by immunoSEQ multiplex PCR, the TCRdb table keeps only in-frame clones and is missing some. The data contain tens of thousands of clones, about 88% of them singletons. Source: CD4+ or CD8+ T cells sorted from blood, taken in a trial of the OX40 agonist ivuxolimab. The receptors shown here come from an adult with an advanced solid tumor such as melanoma, head and neck, liver or kidney cancer. Both conserved end residues are part of each CDR3. The D gene is left open where the match is weak. The listing skips clone size in some rows; elsewhere it reads once, few, many or a size class.

d_gene | j_gene | abundance | len | v_gene | CDR3aa | CDR3nt
NA | TRBJ2-7 | NA | 10 | TRBV10-2 | CACGNYEQYF | TGCGCCTGCGGGAACTACGAGCAGTACTTC
TRBD2 | TRBJ2-3 | NA | 16 | TRBV7-9 | CASSQTARGDLDTQYF | TGTGCCAGCAGCCAGACGGCGCGGGGGGACTTAGATACGCAGTATTTT
NA | TRBJ2-7 | NA | 13 | TRBV30 | CAWSVYPGNEQYF | TGTGCCTGGAGTGTTTATCCGGGGAACGAGCAGTACTTC
NA | TRBJ1-4 | NA | 13 | TRBV6-5 | CASSYSRWTDPFF | TGTGCCAGCAGTTACTCGAGGTGGACAGACCCGTTTTTT
NA | TRBJ2-2 | NA | 14 | TRBV7-2 | CASSPRGYTGELFF | TGTGCCAGCAGCCCCAGGGGATACACCGGGGAGCTGTTTTTT
NA | TRBJ1-6 | NA | 15 | TRBV4-1 | CASSLSGSSNSPLHF | TGCGCCAGCAGCCTGTCCGGGTCTTCTAATTCACCCCTCCACTTT
NA | TRBJ1-5 | NA | 14 | TRBV6-5 | CASSYVDSNQPQHF | TGTGCCAGCAGTTACGTCGATAGCAATCAGCCCCAGCATTTT
NA | TRBJ1-1 | NA | 14 | TRBV9 | CASSGAGGGTEAFF | TGTGCCAGCAGCGGGGCAGGAGGGGGTACTGAAGCTTTCTTT
TRBD1 | TRBJ1-5 | NA | 16 | TRBV19 | CASSPDRVFIGAPQHF | TGTGCCAGTAGCCCGGACAGGGTTTTTATTGGAGCGCCCCAGCATTTT
TRBD2 | TRBJ2-1 | NA | 16 | TRBV11-2 | CASSRGLAGIRYEQFF | TGTGCCAGCAGCAGAGGACTAGCGGGGATCAGGTATGAGCAGTTCTTC
TRBD1 | TRBJ1-4 | once | 14 | TRBV19 | CASSIDRGGEKLFF | TGTGCCAGTAGTATTGACAGGGGAGGAGAAAAACTGTTTTTT
NA | TRBJ2-3 | NA | 16 | TRBV4-1 | CASSQDSGLRTDTQYF | TGCGCCAGCAGCCAAGATTCAGGGTTGCGAACAGATACGCAGTATTTT
TRBD1 | TRBJ1-1 | NA | 15 | TRBV5-1 | CASSLWGQGDTEAFF | TGCGCCAGCAGCTTGTGGGGACAGGGAGACACTGAAGCTTTCTTT
NA | TRBJ1-4 | once | 14 | TRBV7-6 | CASSPVTTNEKLFF | TGTGCCAGCAGCCCCGTGACAACTAATGAAAAACTGTTTTTT
NA | TRBJ2-5 | NA | 13 | TRBV30 | CAWSNRAAETQYF | TGTGCCTGGAGCAACAGGGCCGCAGAGACCCAGTACTTC
NA | TRBJ2-7 | NA | 13 | TRBV5-4 | CASSLESGYEQYF | TGTGCCAGCAGCTTGGAGTCTGGCTACGAGCAGTACTTC
TRBD1 | TRBJ1-4 | NA | 17 | TRBV7-8 | CASSLRSWQGEDEKLFF | TGTGCCAGCAGCTTAAGGTCGTGGCAGGGGGAGGATGAAAAACTGTTTTTT
NA | TRBJ2-7 | NA | 12 | TRBV7-9 | CASSGFGHEQYF | TGTGCCAGCAGCGGCTTCGGGCACGAGCAGTACTTC
NA | TRBJ1-1 | NA | 16 | TRBV9 | CASSVDRAEVRPEAFF | TGTGCCAGCAGCGTAGACAGGGCCGAGGTAAGGCCTGAAGCTTTCTTT
TRBD1 | TRBJ1-5 | NA | 15 | TRBV5-5 | CASRTTGGWDQPQHF | TGTGCCAGCAGAACGACAGGGGGGTGGGATCAGCCCCAGCATTTT
NA | TRBJ1-5 | NA | 14 | TRBV5-5 | CASSLVGSNQPQHF | TGTGCCAGCAGCTTGGTGGGGAGCAATCAGCCCCAGCATTTT
NA | TRBJ1-5 | NA | 14 | TRBV19 | CASSIVGLDQPQHF | TGTGCCAGTAGTATAGTAGGCTTGGATCAGCCCCAGCATTTT
NA | TRBJ2-1 | NA | 16 | TRBV28 | CASSLYEGGYYNEQFF | TGTGCCAGCAGTTTATATGAGGGGGGATACTACAATGAGCAGTTCTTC
NA | TRBJ1-1 | once | 11 | TRBV6-1 | CASRPNTEAFF | TGTGCCAGCCGCCCTAACACTGAAGCTTTCTTT
NA | TRBJ1-6 | NA | 16 | TRBV7-6 | CASSPRTSSYNSPLHF | TGTGCCAGCAGCCCACGGACGAGCTCCTATAATTCACCCCTCCACTTT
NA | TRBJ2-2 | NA | 15 | TRBV15 | CATSRDRDNTGELFF | TGTGCCACCAGCAGAGATCGAGATAACACCGGGGAGCTGTTTTTT
NA | TRBJ2-7 | NA | 15 | TRBV5-5 | CASSLVGNQYYEQYF | TGTGCCAGCAGCTTGGTAGGGAACCAATACTACGAGCAGTACTTC
TRBD2 | TRBJ2-7 | NA | 12 | TRBV10-2 | CSLATSESEQYF | TGCTCCTTAGCGACTAGCGAGAGCGAGCAGTACTTC
NA | TRBJ2-3 | NA | 13 | TRBV11-2 | CASSLWVRDTQYF | TGTGCCAGCAGCTTATGGGTGAGAGATACGCAGTATTTT
NA | TRBJ1-5 | NA | 15 | TRBV19 | CASSIGWDSNQPQHF | TGTGCCAGTAGTATAGGATGGGATAGCAATCAGCCCCAGCATTTT
NA | TRBJ2-1 | NA | 16 | TRBV5-6 | CASSFQPRWDGDEQFF | TGTGCCAGCAGCTTCCAGCCGAGGTGGGATGGCGATGAGCAGTTCTTC
NA | TRBJ1-2 | NA | 16 | TRBV4-2 | CASSQEGVSSNYGYTF | TGTGCCAGCAGCCAAGAGGGTGTCAGTTCAAACTATGGCTACACCTTC
NA | TRBJ1-1 | NA | 15 | TRBV9 | CASTLGSGDGTEAFF | TGTGCCAGCACCCTAGGGAGCGGGGATGGGACTGAAGCTTTCTTT
TRBD2 | TRBJ2-1 | NA | 14 | TRBV7-7 | CASSVSGGYNEQFF | TGTGCCAGCAGCGTTAGCGGGGGCTACAATGAGCAGTTCTTC
TRBD2 | TRBJ2-7 | few | 15 | TRBV7-3 | CASSPVVRGAYEQYF | TGTGCCAGCAGCCCAGTCGTGCGGGGGGCCTACGAGCAGTACTTC
NA | TRBJ1-2 | NA | 13 | TRBV6-6 | CASTVGLNYGYTF | TGTGCCAGCACCGTCGGACTTAACTATGGCTACACCTTC
TRBD1 | TRBJ1-5 | once | 16 | TRBV6-1 | CASSELYRGRAQPQHF | TGTGCCAGCAGTGAATTATACAGGGGAAGAGCTCAGCCCCAGCATTTT
NA | TRBJ2-7 | NA | 14 | TRBV6-4 | CASSPNGLSYEQYF | TGTGCCAGCAGTCCTAACGGACTCTCCTACGAGCAGTACTTC
NA | TRBJ1-2 | NA | 13 | TRBV29-1 | CSINPTGLYGYTF | TGCAGCATTAACCCGACTGGGCTTTATGGCTACACCTTC